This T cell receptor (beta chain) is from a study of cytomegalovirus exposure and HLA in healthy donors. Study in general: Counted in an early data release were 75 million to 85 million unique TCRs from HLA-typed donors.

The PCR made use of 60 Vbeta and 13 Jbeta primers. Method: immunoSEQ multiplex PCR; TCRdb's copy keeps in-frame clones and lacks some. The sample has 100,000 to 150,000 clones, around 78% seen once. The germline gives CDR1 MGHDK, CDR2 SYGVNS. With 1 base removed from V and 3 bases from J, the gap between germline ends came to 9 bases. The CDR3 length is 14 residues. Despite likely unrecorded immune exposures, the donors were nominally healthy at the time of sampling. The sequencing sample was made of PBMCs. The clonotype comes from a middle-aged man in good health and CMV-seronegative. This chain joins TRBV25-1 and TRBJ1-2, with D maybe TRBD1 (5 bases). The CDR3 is CASSEWAGDYGYTF. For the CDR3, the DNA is TGTGCCAGCAGTGAATGGGCGGGGGACTATGGCTACACCTTC.